Listed below are T cell receptor beta chains from one sample, sequenced in a study of T cell responses to AZD1222 COVID-19 vaccine. Data came from immunoSEQ multiplex PCR; TCRdb stores just in-frame clones and leaves some out. Of roughly 150,000 clones detected, almost 90% appear once; the ten largest clones hold 3% to 4.5%. Sequenced here: peripheral blood, sampled on day 0 of AZD1222 vaccination. The origin of the receptors is an adult in good health. Both conserved end residues are part of each CDR3. A D gene is named only where the DNA matches it firmly. Not every row has a clone size; where given, it reads once, few, many or a size class.

DNA: TGTGCCAGCTCGGGGCTGCGGACAGGGGGCGATGAGCAGTTCTTC
CDR3: CASSGLRTGGDEQFF
D: TRBD1
V: TRBV18
size: NA
J: TRBJ2-1

DNA: TGTGCCAGTAGTACACGACAGACCGGGACAGGGACCTACGAGCAGTACTTC
CDR3: CASSTRQTGTGTYEQYF
D: TRBD1
V: TRBV19
size: NA
J: TRBJ2-7

DNA: TGTGCCAGCAGTCCAGCCGGGACAGGGGATGAATATGGCTACACCTTC
CDR3: CASSPAGTGDEYGYTF
D: TRBD1
V: TRBV6-2/TRBV6-3
size: few
J: TRBJ1-2

DNA: TGTGCCAGCAGCCAGGACAATCGGGCGGGTCCTGAAGCTTTCTTT
CDR3: CASSQDNRAGPEAFF
D: NA
V: TRBV14
size: NA
J: TRBJ1-1

DNA: TGTGCCAGCTCACCACCGGGGGGAATTTCGACTGAAGCTTTCTTT
CDR3: CASSPPGGISTEAFF
D: NA
V: TRBV18
size: once
J: TRBJ1-1

DNA: TGTGCCAGCAGCGGGGGCAGGGGGGCCACTGAAGCTTTCTTT
CDR3: CASSGGRGATEAFF
D: TRBD1
V: TRBV13
size: NA
J: TRBJ1-1

DNA: TGTGCCAGCAGCTCCAGAAACCGGGCGAACACCGGGGAGCTGTTTTTT
CDR3: CASSSRNRANTGELFF
D: NA
V: TRBV7-6
size: NA
J: TRBJ2-2

DNA: TGTGCCAGCAGCTCGCTTGGGGGGGACACTGAAGCTTTCTTT
CDR3: CASSSLGGDTEAFF
D: NA
V: TRBV7-2
size: NA
J: TRBJ1-1

DNA: TGTGCCACCAGCGCGGATACCTACGAGCAGTACTTC
CDR3: CATSADTYEQYF
D: NA
V: TRBV15
size: NA
J: TRBJ2-7

DNA: TGTGCCAGCAGTGACGGATACTTACCCGGGACAGGGAGCACTGAAGCTTTCTTT
CDR3: CASSDGYLPGTGSTEAFF
D: TRBD1
V: TRBV6-1
size: NA
J: TRBJ1-1

DNA: TGTGCCGCCCTTAGCGGGAGGCCTGAGGTAGTGACAGATACGCAGTATTTT
CDR3: CAALSGRPEVVTDTQYF
D: TRBD2
V: TRBV2
size: few
J: TRBJ2-3

DNA: TGCGCCAGCAGCTTGGTGGGGGGTCTAGAGACCCAGTACTTC
CDR3: CASSLVGGLETQYF
D: NA
V: TRBV5-1
size: NA
J: TRBJ2-5

DNA: TGTGCCAGCAGTTCGGGAGTTAGCGAGCAGTACTTC
CDR3: CASSSGVSEQYF
D: NA
V: TRBV28
size: NA
J: TRBJ2-7

DNA: TGTGCCAGCAGCCTCCTGGGCTCGCGGCTAGCGAACAATGAGCAGTTCTTC
CDR3: CASSLLGSRLANNEQFF
D: NA
V: TRBV7-2
size: NA
J: TRBJ2-1

DNA: TGTGCCAGCAGTGCCCAGACCGGGGAGCTGTTTTTT
CDR3: CASSAQTGELFF
D: NA
V: TRBV2
size: NA
J: TRBJ2-2

DNA: TGCGCCAGCAGCCAAGTTCTGGGGTGGGTCACTGAAGCTTTCTTT
CDR3: CASSQVLGWVTEAFF
D: NA
V: TRBV4-3
size: NA
J: TRBJ1-1

DNA: TGTGCCAGCAGCCCTCCTGGGGTGGGAAACATTCAGTACTTC
CDR3: CASSPPGVGNIQYF
D: NA
V: TRBV4-2
size: NA
J: TRBJ2-4

DNA: TGTGCCTGGGCTACCGGGACAGGGTATGGGACTGAAGCTTTCTTT
CDR3: CAWATGTGYGTEAFF
D: TRBD1
V: TRBV30
size: NA
J: TRBJ1-1

DNA: TGCAGCGTTGAACTTAGCGGAGAGAACAATGAGCAGTTCTTC
CDR3: CSVELSGENNEQFF
D: NA
V: TRBV29-1
size: NA
J: TRBJ2-1

DNA: TGCAGCGTACGGTGGGGACTAGCGGGAGACGAGCAGTACTTC
CDR3: CSVRWGLAGDEQYF
D: TRBD2
V: TRBV29-1
size: once
J: TRBJ2-7

DNA: TGTGCCAGCAGCGGGGCTGGGGATCAGCCCCAGCATTTT
CDR3: CASSGAGDQPQHF
D: NA
V: TRBV6-5
size: NA
J: TRBJ1-5

DNA: TGTGCCAGCAGCTTGGCCCCCGGGAGTGCGACCCAGTACTTC
CDR3: CASSLAPGSATQYF
D: NA
V: TRBV11-3
size: NA
J: TRBJ2-5

DNA: TGTGCCAGCAGTGAGGGGGGTATCGGCTACACCTTC
CDR3: CASSEGGIGYTF
D: NA
V: TRBV2
size: NA
J: TRBJ1-2

DNA: TGTGCCTGGCAACGCGGGGGGACAGGGGGCAATCAGCCCCAGCATTTT
CDR3: CAWQRGGTGGNQPQHF
D: TRBD1
V: TRBV30
size: NA
J: TRBJ1-5

DNA: TGTGCCTGGACAGGGGCCAGCGCGGCCGGGGAGCTGTTTTTT
CDR3: CAWTGASAAGELFF
D: NA
V: TRBV30
size: NA
J: TRBJ2-2

DNA: TGTGCCATCAGCCCCGGGACAGGGATTGGCGAGCAGTACTTC
CDR3: CAISPGTGIGEQYF
D: TRBD1
V: TRBV10-3
size: NA
J: TRBJ2-7

DNA: TGTGCCAGCGCCGAAGGACTAGCGGTGTACAATGAGCAGTTCTTC
CDR3: CASAEGLAVYNEQFF
D: TRBD2
V: TRBV6-6
size: NA
J: TRBJ2-1

DNA: TGCAGCTTTCGAGGGACAGGGCCGGCCACTGAAGCTTTCTTT
CDR3: CSFRGTGPATEAFF
D: TRBD1
V: TRBV29-1
size: once
J: TRBJ1-1

DNA: TGCGCCAGCAGTGCGTCTACCCAGAAATATAGCAATCAGCCCCAGCATTTT
CDR3: CASSASTQKYSNQPQHF
D: NA
V: TRBV5-1
size: NA
J: TRBJ1-5

DNA: TGCGCCAGCAGCCCGAATGTAATTATCGGTCGGGCCCTCCACTTT
CDR3: CASSPNVIIGRALHF
D: NA
V: TRBV5-1
size: NA
J: TRBJ1-6

DNA: TGTGCCAGCAAGGACAGCACCTACGAGCAGTACTTC
CDR3: CASKDSTYEQYF
D: NA
V: TRBV2
size: NA
J: TRBJ2-7

DNA: TGCAGCGTTGATTTCGGGAGGGCCCAATACAATGAGCAGTTCTTC
CDR3: CSVDFGRAQYNEQFF
D: TRBD2
V: TRBV29-1
size: NA
J: TRBJ2-1

DNA: TGTGCCAGCAGCCAAGGGGACAGGGCGATTGGCTACACCTTC
CDR3: CASSQGDRAIGYTF
D: TRBD1
V: TRBV14
size: NA
J: TRBJ1-2

DNA: TGTGCCAGCAGCGTTTTCGGGGAGGGCTATGGCTACACCTTC
CDR3: CASSVFGEGYGYTF
D: NA
V: TRBV9
size: NA
J: TRBJ1-2

DNA: TGTGCCAGCAGCCTCCGGGGGGGTCCAACCACTGAAGCTTTCTTT
CDR3: CASSLRGGPTTEAFF
D: NA
V: TRBV13
size: NA
J: TRBJ1-1

DNA: TGTGCCAGCAGCTTAGCGCAGGACAGGGAAGGAGGCTACACCTTC
CDR3: CASSLAQDREGGYTF
D: TRBD1
V: TRBV7-2
size: NA
J: TRBJ1-2

DNA: TGTGCCAGCAGCTTGCACAGTTCCTACGAGCAGTACTTC
CDR3: CASSLHSSYEQYF
D: NA
V: TRBV5-5
size: NA
J: TRBJ2-7

DNA: TGTGCCAGCAGCTTGGCCGGGGACGCGAATGGCTACACCTTC
CDR3: CASSLAGDANGYTF
D: NA
V: TRBV5-6
size: NA
J: TRBJ1-2